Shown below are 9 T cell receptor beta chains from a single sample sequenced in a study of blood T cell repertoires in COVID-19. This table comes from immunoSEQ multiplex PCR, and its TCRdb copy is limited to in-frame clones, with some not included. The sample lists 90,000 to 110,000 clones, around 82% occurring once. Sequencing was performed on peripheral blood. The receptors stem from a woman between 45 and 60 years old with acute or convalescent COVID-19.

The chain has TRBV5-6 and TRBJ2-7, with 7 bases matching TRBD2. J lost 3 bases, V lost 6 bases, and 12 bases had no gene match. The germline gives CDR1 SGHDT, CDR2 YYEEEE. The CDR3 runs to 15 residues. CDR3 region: CASNLKGRALYEQYF. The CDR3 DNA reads TGTGCCAGCAATTTAAAAGGGAGGGCCCTCTACGAGCAGTACTTC.

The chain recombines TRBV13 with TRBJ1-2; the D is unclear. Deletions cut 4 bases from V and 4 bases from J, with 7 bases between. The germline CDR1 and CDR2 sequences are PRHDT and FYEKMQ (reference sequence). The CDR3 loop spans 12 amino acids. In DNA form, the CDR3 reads TGTGCCAGCAGCTCTAACAGCTATGGCTACACCTTC. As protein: CASSSNSYGYTF.

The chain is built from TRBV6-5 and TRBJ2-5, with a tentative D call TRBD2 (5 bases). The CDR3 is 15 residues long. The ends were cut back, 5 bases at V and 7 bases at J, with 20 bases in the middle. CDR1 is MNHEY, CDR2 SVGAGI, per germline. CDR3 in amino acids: CASSPLRDPRGTQYF. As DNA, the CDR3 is TGTGCCAGCAGTCCACTCCGGGATCCCCGTGGGACCCAGTACTTC.

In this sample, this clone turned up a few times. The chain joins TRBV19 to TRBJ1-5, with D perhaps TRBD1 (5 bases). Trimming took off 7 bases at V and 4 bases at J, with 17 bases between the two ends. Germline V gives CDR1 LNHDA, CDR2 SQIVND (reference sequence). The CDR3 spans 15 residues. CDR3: CASNPELTANQPQHF. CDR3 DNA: TGTGCCAGTAACCCGGAACTGACAGCTAATCAGCCCCAGCATTTT.

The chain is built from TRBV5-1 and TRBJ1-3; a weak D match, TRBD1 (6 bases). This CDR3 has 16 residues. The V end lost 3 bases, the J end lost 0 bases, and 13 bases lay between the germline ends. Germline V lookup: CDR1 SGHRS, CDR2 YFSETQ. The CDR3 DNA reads TGCGCCAGCAGCTGGGCGACAGGCGACTCTGGAAACACCATATATTTT. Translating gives CASSWATGDSGNTIYF.

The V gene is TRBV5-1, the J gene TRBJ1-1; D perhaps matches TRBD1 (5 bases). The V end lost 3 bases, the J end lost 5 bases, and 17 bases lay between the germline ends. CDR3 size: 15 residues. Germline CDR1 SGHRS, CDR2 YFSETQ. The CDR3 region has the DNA TGCGCCAGCAGCTCGGGGGTCGGGGTTGTTACTGAAGCTTTCTTT. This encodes CASSSGVGVVTEAFF.

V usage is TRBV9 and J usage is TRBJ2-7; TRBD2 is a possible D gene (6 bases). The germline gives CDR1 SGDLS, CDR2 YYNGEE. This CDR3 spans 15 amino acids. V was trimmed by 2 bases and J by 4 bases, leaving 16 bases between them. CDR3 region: CASSVDGEVGYEQYF. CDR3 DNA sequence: TGTGCCAGCAGCGTTGACGGGGAGGTAGGGTACGAGCAGTACTTC. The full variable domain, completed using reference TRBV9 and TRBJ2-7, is DSGVTQTPKHLITATGQRVTLRCSPRSGDLSVYWYQQSLDQGLQFLIQYYNGEERAKGNILERFSAQQFPDLHSELNLSSLELGDSALYFCASSVDGEVGYEQYFGPGTRLTVT.

The CDR3 spells CASREFEQGGLKTPQHF. The CDR3 region has the DNA TGTGCCAGCAGAGAGTTCGAACAGGGGGGCTTAAAGACGCCCCAGCATTTT. The V and J genes are TRBV2 and TRBJ1-5, with 8 bases fitting TRBD1. Germline CDR1 reads SNHLY; CDR2 reads FYNNEI. This CDR3 spans 17 amino acids. J was trimmed by 9 bases and V by 6 bases; bases with no gene match: 19.

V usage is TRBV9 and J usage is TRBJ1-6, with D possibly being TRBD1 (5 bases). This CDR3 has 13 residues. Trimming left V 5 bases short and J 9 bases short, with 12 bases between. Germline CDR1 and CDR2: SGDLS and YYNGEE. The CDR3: CASRGGTGSPLHF. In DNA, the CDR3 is TGTGCCAGCAGGGGAGGGACCGGTTCACCCCTCCACTTT.